This T cell receptor beta chain was profiled in a study of technical replicates of blood from several donors. The repertoire was sequenced with immunoSEQ multiplex PCR; TCRdb's copy has only in-frame clones and lacks some. Among 82,000 or so clones, over 95% were seen once, and the ten largest hold approximately 0.39%. The TCR comes from a human donor in good health. The specimen was T cells isolated from PBMCs.

CDR3 coding DNA: TGTGCCAGCAGTCCAACCAGACAGGGGGTTAACAATCAGCCCCAGCATTTT. Amino acids: CASSPTRQGVNNQPQHF. The chain employs TRBV28 and TRBJ1-5; 9 nucleotides match TRBD1. The CDR3 runs to 17 residues. Germline loops: CDR1 MDHEN, CDR2 SYDVKM. V trimming: 5 bases; J trimming: 3 bases; junction bases outside the gene matches: 11.